These 2 T cell receptor beta chains share one sample of origin, sequenced in a study of glioma-infiltrating T cells after dendritic cell vaccination. Repertoires were generated with immunoSEQ multiplex PCR, while TCRdb's copy carries only in-frame clones and drops some. Altogether approximately 85,000 clones are present, approximately 81% being singletons, with the ten largest covering around 9.3%. Time point meaning: after dendritic cell vaccination, including at tumor progression/relapse. The sequencing here drew on blood, taken after dendritic cell vaccination. The receptors stem from a human donor with glioblastoma.

This clone is a singleton in its sample. The DNA of the CDR3 is TGTGCCAGCTCACAACCCGGACAGGGGACGTCCTACGAGCAGTACTTC. As protein: CASSQPGQGTSYEQYF. The J gene is TRBJ2-5, the V gene TRBV18; 9 bases align to TRBD1. The J call may not be correct, given that the DNA end is closer to TRBJ2-7. CDR1 is KGHSH and CDR2 is LQKENI in the germline V gene. The CDR3 covers 16 residues.

This chain uses TRBV5-6 with TRBJ1-2; 9 bases align to TRBD1. The V and J ends lost 0 bases and 2 bases, in that order; junction bases with no gene match: 5. Germline V CDR1 and CDR2: SGHDT, YYEEEE. The length of the CDR3 is 16 residues. The CDR3 sequence: CASSLGDRVANYGYTF. CDR3 bases: TGTGCCAGCAGCTTGGGGGACAGGGTGGCGAACTATGGCTACACCTTC.